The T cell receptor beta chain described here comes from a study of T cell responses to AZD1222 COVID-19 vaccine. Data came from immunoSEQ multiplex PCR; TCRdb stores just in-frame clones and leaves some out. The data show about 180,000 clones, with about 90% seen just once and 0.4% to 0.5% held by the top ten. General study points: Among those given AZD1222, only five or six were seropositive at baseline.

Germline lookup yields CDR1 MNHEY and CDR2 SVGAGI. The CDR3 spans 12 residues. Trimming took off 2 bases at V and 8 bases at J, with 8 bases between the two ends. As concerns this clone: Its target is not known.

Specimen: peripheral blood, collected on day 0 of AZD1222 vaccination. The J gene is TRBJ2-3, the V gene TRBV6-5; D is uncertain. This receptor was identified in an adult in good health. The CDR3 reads CASSYPAGTQYF. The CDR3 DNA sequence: TGTGCCAGCAGTTACCCAGCTGGTACGCAGTATTTT.